These 18 T cell receptor beta chains were sequenced from one sample in a study of blood T cell repertoires in COVID-19. Here immunoSEQ multiplex PCR was the method, and the copy in TCRdb shows in-frame clones only, minus some. The data contain 70,000 to 100,000 clones, almost 85% of them singletons. Specimen: peripheral blood. The receptors derive from a man aged 45-60 years with active or convalescent COVID-19.

This chain joins TRBV28 and TRBJ2-7; 9 nucleotides agree with TRBD1. The CDR3 loop spans 16 amino acids. Trimming cost V 4 bases and J 2 bases; bases outside gene matches: 9. Germline lookup yields CDR1 MDHEN and CDR2 SYDVKM. The CDR3: CASSSGGQGDTYEQYF. The CDR3 coding sequence is TGTGCCAGCAGTTCGGGGGGACAGGGAGACACCTACGAGCAGTACTTC.

The chain employs TRBV7-8 and TRBJ1-2, with D possibly matching TRBD1 (5 bases). CDR3 size: 14 residues. Between the trimmed V and J ends, which lost 3 bases and 1 base, there was a span of 9 bases. Germline V gene sequence: CDR1 SGHVS, CDR2 FQNEAQ. Written as DNA, the CDR3 is TGTGCCAGCAGCTTCCCTGACAGTAACTATGGCTACACCTTC. This sequence encodes CASSFPDSNYGYTF.

CDR3 nucleotides: TGCGCCAGCAGCTTGGCCGGGACAGGGGCGTCTGCAGAGACCCAGTACTTC. Its protein is CASSLAGTGASAETQYF. The chain carries TRBV5-1 and TRBJ2-5; TRBD1 matches 10 bases. V was clipped by 0 bases and J by 4 bases; unmatched bases: 9. The CDR3 is 17 residues long. Germline CDR1 reads SGHRS; CDR2 reads YFSETQ.

The V call is TRBV7-9, the J call TRBJ1-5; D is undetermined. CDR1 and CDR2 (germline): SEHNR, FQNEAQ (reference sequence). This CDR3 region has 13 residues. The V and J ends lost 5 bases and 5 bases respectively, with 10 bases between them. The CDR3 here is CASSPISDQPQHF. For the CDR3, the DNA is TGTGCCAGCAGCCCTATCTCGGATCAGCCCCAGCATTTT.

The CDR3 here is CASSLETGQGGETQYF. The CDR3 region has the DNA TGCGCCAGCAGCTTGGAGACGGGACAGGGCGGAGAGACCCAGTACTTC. This chain connects TRBV5-1 to TRBJ2-5, with TRBD1 matching 9 bases. V was pared by 0 bases and J by 4 bases, with 7 bases of the junction left unmatched. The CDR3 is 16 residues long. Per germline, CDR1 SGHRS and CDR2 YFSETQ.

This chain links TRBV28 with TRBJ1-6; D is unresolved. The CDR3 runs to 14 residues. Germline CDR1 reads MDHEN; CDR2 reads SYDVKM. Trimming left V 3 bases short and J 8 bases short, with 11 bases between. CDR3 amino acids: CASSFLDADSPLHF. CDR3 in DNA: TGTGCCAGCAGTTTCCTAGATGCGGATTCACCCCTCCACTTT.

The J gene is TRBJ1-1, the V gene TRBV11-2, with no clear D. The CDR3 consists of 12 residues. Germline loops: CDR1 SGHAT, CDR2 FQNNGV. Trimming took off 5 bases at V and 0 bases at J, with 4 bases between the two ends. The CDR3 DNA is TGTGCCAGCAGCCTCTTGAACACTGAAGCTTTCTTT. Amino acid sequence: CASSLLNTEAFF.

The chain carries TRBV4-1 and TRBJ1-5; D gene unclear. Germline V CDR1 and CDR2: MGHRA, YSYEKL. CDR3 size: 15 residues. V was pared by 8 bases and J by 2 bases, with 16 bases between. CDR3 loop: CASSPGGSGNQPQHF. The CDR3 region has the DNA TGCGCCAGCTCCCCTGGAGGGTCTGGCAATCAGCCCCAGCATTTT.

This chain joins TRBV5-6 and TRBJ2-5, with a tentative D call TRBD2 (5 bases). CDR1 is SGHDT, CDR2 YYEEEE, per germline. V gave up 1 base and J gave up 5 bases, with 12 bases separating them. CDR3 length: 14 amino acids. CDR3 DNA sequence: TGTGCCAGCAGCTTGTACCTGAGAGGGGAGACCCAGTACTTC. This sequence encodes CASSLYLRGETQYF.

This clone appeared many times. CDR3 residues: CASRPLVGEQFF. In DNA form, the CDR3 reads TGTGCCAGCAGGCCCCTAGTTGGTGAGCAGTTCTTC. The V and J genes are TRBV7-2 and TRBJ2-1; D call uncertain. The V gene's germline CDR1 is SGHTA and CDR2 FQGNSA. The CDR3 runs to 12 residues. Deletions cut 6 bases from V and 9 bases from J, with 12 bases between.

The chain uses TRBV21-1 and TRBJ1-5; TRBD1, as called in the table, went unchecked against the DNA. TRBV21-1 is listed as a pseudogene. This CDR3 is built from 18 residues. For the CDR3, the DNA is TGTGCCAGCAGCAGAACAGGGGGCGCAAGGGGATGCTATCAGCCCCAGCATTTT. It is translated as CASSRTGGARGCYQPQHF.

This clone was detected only once. The rearrangement joins TRBV28 to TRBJ2-2; perhaps TRBD1 as D (5 bases). CDR1 and CDR2 (germline): MDHEN, SYDVKM. The CDR3 spans 14 residues. V was shortened by 6 bases and J by 7 bases, with 15 bases between the two germline ends. The CDR3 sequence: CASSSRVLSGELFF. DNA for the CDR3: TGTGCCAGCAGCTCCAGGGTACTCAGCGGGGAGCTGTTTTTT. The full variable domain, its missing parts supplied by reference TRBV28 and TRBJ2-2, is DVKVTQSSRYLVKRTGEKVFLECVQDMDHENMFWYRQDPGLGLRLIYFSYDVKMKEKGDIPEGYSVSREKKERFSLILESASTNQTSMYLCASSSRVLSGELFFGEGSRLTVL.

The V and J genes are TRBV6-1 and TRBJ1-4, with a weak D call TRBD1 (5 bases). Trimming cost V 0 bases and J 7 bases, with 15 bases left between them. The germline CDR1 and CDR2 sequences are MNHNS and SASEGT. This CDR3 has 16 amino acids. The CDR3 bases are TGTGCCAGCAGTGAAGCGGTAGGGGTTAGGTCTGAAAAACTGTTTTTT. This gives the protein CASSEAVGVRSEKLFF.

This rearrangement joins TRBV5-8 to TRBJ1-4; D ambiguous. Germline-derived CDR1 and CDR2 are SGHTS and YDEGEE. Trimming shortened V by 4 bases and J by 7 bases, and 14 bases separated the two germline ends. This CDR3 is 14 amino acids long. The CDR3 DNA reads as TGTGCCAGCAGCAAGAGTTTTAGTGCTGAAAAACTGTTTTTT. Its protein product is CASSKSFSAEKLFF.

The chain combines TRBV19 with TRBJ2-3; 8 nucleotides line up with TRBD2. Germline CDR1 LNHDA, CDR2 SQIVND (reference sequence). J gave up 2 bases and V 0 bases, and 4 bases lay outside the gene matches. The CDR3 has 16 amino acids. In DNA form, the CDR3 reads TGTGCCAGTAGTATAGACGGGGGGGTCATCACAGATACGCAGTATTTT. Protein product: CASSIDGGVITDTQYF.

This chain links TRBV28 with TRBJ2-7; 10 bases line up with TRBD2. CDR3 length: 12 amino acids. Germline lookup yields CDR1 MDHEN and CDR2 SYDVKM. After removal of 7 bases from V and 6 bases from J, the junction contained 3 bases not matched to a gene. DNA for the CDR3: TGTGCCAGCAAGCGGGGGGGCGGCGAGCAGTACTTC. Residues: CASKRGGGEQYF.

The chain joins TRBV29-1 to TRBJ1-1, with 7 bases fitting TRBD1. CDR3 length: 14 amino acids. V lost 4 bases, J lost 0 bases, and 5 bases stayed unmatched. Germline CDR1 reads SQVTM; CDR2 reads ANQGSEA. CDR3 region: CSVGTGTVNTEAFF. CDR3 DNA sequence: TGCAGCGTTGGAACCGGGACAGTGAACACTGAAGCTTTCTTT. Combining the CDR3 with reference TRBV29-1 and TRBJ1-1 gives the whole variable domain SAVISQKPSRDICQRGTSLTIQCQVDSQVTMMFWYRQQPGQSLTLIATANQGSEATYESGFVIDKFPISRPNLTFSTLTVSNMSPEDSSIYLCSVGTGTVNTEAFFGQGTRLTVV.

The V call is TRBV5-1, the J call TRBJ2-3, with no clear D. The germline V gene encodes CDR1 SGHRS and CDR2 YFSETQ. The CDR3 loop spans 14 amino acids. Deletions cut 0 bases from V and 0 bases from J, with 5 bases between. The chain's CDR3 is CASSLVFSTDTQYF. The DNA of the CDR3 is TGCGCCAGCAGCTTGGTCTTTAGCACAGATACGCAGTATTTT.